The 17 T cell receptor beta chains below were found in one sample sequenced in a study of T cell clones after liver transplantation. TCRdb keeps only in-frame clones here, not all; method: immunoSEQ multiplex PCR. The sample shows 40,000 to 65,000 clones, approximately 84% of them seen only once. The sequencing used CD4+ T cells from blood, collected before liver transplant. The source is a human donor who received a liver transplant.

The chain carries TRBV19 and TRBJ2-5; a possible D gene is TRBD1 (5 bases). V was clipped by 6 bases and J by 4 bases, with 12 bases between them. Germline lookup yields CDR1 LNHDA and CDR2 SQIVND (reference sequence). The CDR3 covers 13 residues. CDR3 sequence: CASRDQGRETQYF. DNA of the CDR3: TGTGCCAGTAGGGACCAGGGCCGAGAGACCCAGTACTTC. The full variable domain, in which reference TRBV19 and TRBJ2-5 provide the parts outside the CDR3, is DGGITQSPKYLFRKEGQNVTLSCEQNLNHDAMYWYRQDPGQGLRLIYYSQIVNDFQKGDIAEGYSVSREKKESFPLTVTSAQKNPTAFYLCASRDQGRETQYFGPGTRLLVL.

This sequence joins TRBV21-1 and TRBJ2-7; no check of the table's D call, TRBD1, against the DNA was made. TRBV21-1 is designated a pseudogene. This CDR3 region has 16 residues. The CDR3 spells CASSKVGTGDLLEQYF. CDR3 nucleotides: TGTGCCAGCAGCAAAGTCGGGACAGGGGACCTTCTCGAGCAGTACTTC.

The chain is built from TRBV5-1 and TRBJ2-3; D call uncertain. Trimming removed 4 bases from V and 6 bases from J, with 9 bases in between. Germline CDR1 SGHRS, CDR2 YFSETQ. This CDR3 region has 12 residues. CDR3 residues: CASSLNGDTQYF. In DNA form, the CDR3 reads TGCGCCAGCAGCCTCAACGGCGATACGCAGTATTTT.

This clone appeared once. The DNA for the CDR3 is TGTGCCAGCAGCGCGCCGGGGGGATATCTCGACGAGCAGTACTTC. Translating it yields CASSAPGGYLDEQYF. The V call is TRBV5-4, the J call TRBJ2-7; TRBD2 matches 7 bases. V shed 4 bases, J shed 5 bases, and the junction held 12 bases outside the gene matches. Germline CDR1 reads SGHNT; CDR2 reads YYREEE (reference sequence). This CDR3 region has 15 residues.

The rearrangement links TRBV5-1 to TRBJ2-6, with D uncertain. In germline, CDR1 is SGHRS, CDR2 YFSETQ. The CDR3 runs to 16 residues. V gave up 0 bases and J gave up 0 bases, with 7 bases separating them. The CDR3 loop is CASSLEVASGANVLTF. For the CDR3, the DNA is TGCGCCAGCAGCTTGGAGGTGGCCTCTGGGGCCAACGTCCTGACTTTC.

The chain links TRBV4-2 to TRBJ2-5, with 13 bases matching TRBD2. The CDR3 runs 17 residues. Trimming at V came to 4 bases and at J to 3 bases, leaving 8 bases not matched to a gene. The germline CDR1 and CDR2 sequences are LGHNA and YNFKEQ. CDR3 nucleotides: TGTGCCAGCAGCCGAGTCTTGGGACTAGCGGGAAAAGAGACCCAGTACTTC. Protein product: CASSRVLGLAGKETQYF.

V is TRBV5-4 and J is TRBJ2-5; no definite D call. Germline-derived CDR1 and CDR2 are SGHNT and YYREEE (reference sequence). This CDR3 spans 14 amino acids. Trimming shortened V by 2 bases and J by 3 bases, and 11 bases separated the two germline ends. DNA for the CDR3: TGTGCCAGCAGCTTCAGTAGAGTAGAAGAGACCCAGTACTTC. Amino acid sequence: CASSFSRVEETQYF.

The chain carries TRBV5-1 and TRBJ2-1; 13 bases fit TRBD2. This CDR3 has 14 residues. The germline gives CDR1 SGHRS, CDR2 YFSETQ. V dropped 5 bases and J dropped 7; count of bases not matched to a gene: 3. CDR3 amino acids: CASRTSGRANEQFF. The CDR3 nucleotides are TGCGCCAGCAGAACTAGCGGGAGGGCAAATGAGCAGTTCTTC.

The chain has TRBV15 and TRBJ2-4; 10 nucleotides match TRBD1. The germline V gene has CDR1 LNHNV and CDR2 YYDKDF (reference sequence). The V gene end was trimmed by 0 bases and the J gene end by 1 base; junction bases not matched to a gene: 9. There are 19 residues in the CDR3. The CDR3 is CATSRELAGTGVAKNIQYF. DNA for the CDR3: TGTGCCACCAGCAGAGAATTAGCCGGGACAGGGGTTGCCAAAAACATTCAGTACTTC.

The rearrangement links TRBV5-1 to TRBJ2-5, with TRBD1 matching 8 bases. The CDR3 sequence is 14 residues long. Germline CDR1 SGHRS, CDR2 YFSETQ. Unmatched junction bases numbered 4, after V lost 4 bases and J lost 2 bases. Written as DNA, the CDR3 is TGCGCCAGCAGCGAGAGACAGGGGCAAGAGACCCAGTACTTC. Amino acids: CASSERQGQETQYF.

The chain joins TRBV10-3 to TRBJ2-3; D might be TRBD1 (5 bases). This CDR3 comprises 15 residues. V lost 0 bases, J lost 4 bases, and 11 bases lay in between. The V gene's germline CDR1 is ENHRY and CDR2 SYGVKD. The CDR3 coding sequence is TGTGCCATCAGTGAGTCGGAAACAGGCCCAGATACGCAGTATTTT. Residues: CAISESETGPDTQYF.

Here the CDR3 reads CASSHDGSTSYEQYF. Here the CDR3 DNA reads TGTGCCAGTAGTCATGACGGGTCGACTTCCTACGAGCAGTACTTC. This chain joins TRBV19 and TRBJ2-7; D gene uncertain. The length of the CDR3 is 15 residues. Germline V CDR1 and CDR2: LNHDA, SQIVND (reference sequence). Deletions cut 5 bases from V and 1 base from J, with 15 bases between.

V usage is TRBV28 and J usage is TRBJ1-2; D call uncertain. Trimming stripped 10 bases from V and 6 bases from J, with 9 bases between. Per germline, CDR1 MDHEN and CDR2 SYDVKM. The CDR3 has 10 amino acids. CDR3 sequence (DNA): TGTGCCATCAAGGGTGATGGCTACACCTTC. Its translation: CAIKGDGYTF.

This chain joins TRBV27 and TRBJ2-7; TRBD1 agrees at 12 bases. J gave up 5 bases and V 4 bases, and 9 bases lay outside the gene matches. The CDR3 consists of 16 residues. Germline values: CDR1 MNHEY, CDR2 SMNVEV (reference sequence). As DNA, the CDR3 is TGTGCCAGCAGTTCCATATCGGGACAGGGGGCAAACGAGCAGTACTTC. Protein: CASSSISGQGANEQYF.

CDR3 protein: CASSFPQGQRTYNEQFF. The DNA for the CDR3 is TGTGCCAGCAGCTTCCCCCAGGGGCAGAGAACCTACAATGAGCAGTTCTTC. The chain recombines TRBV7-2 with TRBJ2-1, with TRBD1 as a possible D gene (6 bases). Germline V gene lookup returns CDR1 SGHTA and CDR2 FQGNSA. V lost 3 bases and J 2 bases, leaving 17 bases between the germline ends. The CDR3 length is 17 residues. The variable domain in full, completed from reference TRBV7-2 and TRBJ2-1, reads GAGVSQSPSNKVTEKGKDVELRCDPISGHTALYWYRQSLGQGLEFLIYFQGNSAPDKSGLPSDRFSAERTGGSVSTLTIQRTQQEDSAVYLCASSFPQGQRTYNEQFFGPGTRLTVL.

The count of this clone is one. One end of the junction varies from germline; a read error may be responsible. This chain uses TRBV7-7 with TRBJ2-5; TRBD2 matches 10 bases. The germline CDR1 and CDR2 sequences are SSHAT and FNYEAQ (reference sequence). The CDR3 has 15 residues. The CDR3 DNA reads as TGTGCTAGCAGCATACTAGCGGGACCACAAGAGACCCAGTACTTC. Translating gives CASSILAGPQETQYF.

CDR3 in amino acids: CASGTSREDTQYF. The CDR3 DNA reads TGTGCCAGCGGGACTAGCAGGGAAGATACGCAGTATTTT. This chain links TRBV7-8 with TRBJ2-3; 9 bases are shared with TRBD2. Germline values: CDR1 SGHVS, CDR2 FQNEAQ. The CDR3 sequence is 13 residues long. V lost 8 bases and J lost 5; bases outside the gene matches: 5.